The 7 T cell receptor beta chains in this list originate from one sample, sequenced in a study of OX40 agonist ivuxolimab in advanced cancers. The library was produced with the immunoSEQ multiplex PCR assay. Entries here come from immuneACCESS through TCRdb and include only in-frame sequences with V and J called. Some clones fail to appear in such tables; in the studies checked, an unresolved V gene covers under half of the shortfall, and the cause of the remainder is unknown. The sample table contains about 55,000 clones; only one count was recorded for 80% of them. Under 4.5% of the sample rests with the top ten. The sequencing here drew on CD4+ or CD8+ T cells sorted from blood, taken in a trial of the OX40 agonist ivuxolimab. The receptor source for this set is an adult with an advanced solid tumor such as melanoma, head and neck, liver or kidney cancer.

This clone was counted a single time. This chain links TRBV5-1 with TRBJ2-3; TRBD2 agrees at 14 bases. The germline CDR1 and CDR2 sequences are SGHRS and YFSETQ. Unmatched junction bases numbered 2, after V lost 4 bases and J lost 1 base. The CDR3 spans 16 residues. CDR3 coding DNA: TGCGCCAGCAGCCGGACTAGCGGGGGGCGCACAGATACGCAGTATTTT. This codes for CASSRTSGGRTDTQYF. The full variable domain, in which reference TRBV5-1 and TRBJ2-3 provide the parts outside the CDR3, is KAGVTQTPRYLIKTRGQQVTLSCSPISGHRSVSWYQQTPGQGLQFLFEYFSETQRNKGNFPGRFSGRQFSNSRSEMNVSTLELGDSALYLCASSRTSGGRTDTQYFGPGTRLTVL.

The chain employs TRBV6-1 and TRBJ1-3; 8 bases fit TRBD1. The V gene's germline CDR1 is MNHNS and CDR2 SASEGT. V dropped 6 bases and J dropped 3; count of bases not matched to a gene: 7. The CDR3 runs 15 residues. The CDR3 nucleotides read TGTGCCAGCAGACCACGACAGGGGTTTGGAAACACCATATATTTT. Protein product: CASRPRQGFGNTIYF.

This clone came up a few times. As DNA, the CDR3 is TGCGCCAGCAGCTCTAGCGGGAGGGCCGCCGGGGAGCTGTTTTTT. Protein: CASSSSGRAAGELFF. The chain carries TRBV5-1 and TRBJ2-2; TRBD2 matches at 12 bases. Per the germline V gene, CDR1 is SGHRS and CDR2 is YFSETQ. With V trimmed by 3 bases and J by 6 bases, 3 bases remained unmatched. The CDR3 extends over 15 amino acids. The whole variable domain, remainder taken from reference TRBV5-1 and TRBJ2-2, is KAGVTQTPRYLIKTRGQQVTLSCSPISGHRSVSWYQQTPGQGLQFLFEYFSETQRNKGNFPGRFSGRQFSNSRSEMNVSTLELGDSALYLCASSSSGRAAGELFFGEGSRLTVL.

The V call is TRBV27, the J call TRBJ2-1; D is possibly TRBD2 (5 bases). V gave up 5 bases and J gave up 7 bases, with 15 bases separating them. Germline V CDR1 and CDR2: MNHEY, SMNVEV (reference sequence). CDR3 length: 14 amino acids. The DNA of the CDR3 is TGTGCCAGCAGTGAGATCGGTAGGAGGAATGAGCAGTTCTTC. Amino acid sequence: CASSEIGRRNEQFF.

By frequency in the sample, this clone is medium-sized. V gene TRBV7-9 combines with J gene TRBJ2-7; D might be TRBD1 (7 bases). The CDR3 is made up of 15 amino acids. CDR1 is SEHNR, CDR2 FQNEAQ, per germline (reference sequence). The V gene lost 3 bases and the J gene lost 4 bases, with 16 bases spanning the gap. CDR3 nucleotide sequence: TGTGCCAGCAGCTTTACAGGGGCGGGGAATTACGAGCAGTACTTC. It yields the protein CASSFTGAGNYEQYF.

V usage is TRBV19 and J usage is TRBJ1-2; tentatively, D is TRBD1 (5 bases). V was shortened by 5 bases and J by 4 bases, with 11 bases between the two germline ends. Germline V lookup: CDR1 LNHDA, CDR2 SQIVND (reference sequence). This CDR3 is 13 amino acids long. The CDR3 reads CASSFQGTYGYTF. CDR3 sequence (DNA): TGTGCCAGTAGTTTCCAGGGAACCTATGGCTACACCTTC.

The CDR3 DNA reads TGTGCCAGCAGTAGTTGGCACAGCAATCAGCCCCAGCATTTT. Translation: CASSSWHSNQPQHF. The gene calls are TRBV5-5 and TRBJ1-5; D gene unclear. Germline V lookup: CDR1 SGHKS, CDR2 YYEKEE (reference sequence). The CDR3 spans 14 residues. Trimming removed 5 bases from V and 1 base from J, with 10 bases in between. Full variable domain (missing parts from reference TRBV5-5 and TRBJ1-5): DAGVTQSPTHLIKTRGQQVTLRCSPISGHKSVSWYQQVLGQGPQFIFQYYEKEERGRGNFPDRFSARQFPNYSSELNVNALLLGDSALYLCASSSWHSNQPQHFGDGTRLSIL.